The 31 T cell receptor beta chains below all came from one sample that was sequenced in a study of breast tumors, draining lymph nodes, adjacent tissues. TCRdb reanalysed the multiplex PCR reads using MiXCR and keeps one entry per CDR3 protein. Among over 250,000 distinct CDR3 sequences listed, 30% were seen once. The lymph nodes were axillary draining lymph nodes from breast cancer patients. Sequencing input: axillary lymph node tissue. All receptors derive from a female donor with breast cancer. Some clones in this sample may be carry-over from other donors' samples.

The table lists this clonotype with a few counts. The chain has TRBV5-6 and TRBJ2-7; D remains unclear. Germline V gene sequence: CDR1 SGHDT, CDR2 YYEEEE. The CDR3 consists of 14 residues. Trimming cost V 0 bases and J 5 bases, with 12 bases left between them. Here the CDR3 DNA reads TGTGCCAGCAGCTTGGCCGAAACGCCCCACGAGCAGTACTTC. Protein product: CASSLAETPHEQYF.

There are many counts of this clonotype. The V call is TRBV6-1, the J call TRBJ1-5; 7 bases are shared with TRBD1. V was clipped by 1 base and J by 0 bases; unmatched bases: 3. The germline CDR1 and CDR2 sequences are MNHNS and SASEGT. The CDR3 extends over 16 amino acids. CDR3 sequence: CASSEGDRYSNQPQHF. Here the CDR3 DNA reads TGTGCCAGCAGTGAAGGGGACAGATATAGCAATCAGCCCCAGCATTTT.

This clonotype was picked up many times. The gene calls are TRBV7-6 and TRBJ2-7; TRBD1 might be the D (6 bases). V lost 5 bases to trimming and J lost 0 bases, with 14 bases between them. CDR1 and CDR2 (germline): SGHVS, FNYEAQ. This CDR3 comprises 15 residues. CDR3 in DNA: TGTGCCAGCAGCCTCACGACAGGCAGCTCCTACGAGCAGTACTTC. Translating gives CASSLTTGSSYEQYF.

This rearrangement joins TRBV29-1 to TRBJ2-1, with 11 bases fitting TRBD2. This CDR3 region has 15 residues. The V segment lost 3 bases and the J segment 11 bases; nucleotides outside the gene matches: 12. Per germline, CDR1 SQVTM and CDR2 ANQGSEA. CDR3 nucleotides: TGCAGCGTTGATGACGGGACTAGCGGATCTCAAAAGCAGTTCTTC. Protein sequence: CSVDDGTSGSQKQFF.

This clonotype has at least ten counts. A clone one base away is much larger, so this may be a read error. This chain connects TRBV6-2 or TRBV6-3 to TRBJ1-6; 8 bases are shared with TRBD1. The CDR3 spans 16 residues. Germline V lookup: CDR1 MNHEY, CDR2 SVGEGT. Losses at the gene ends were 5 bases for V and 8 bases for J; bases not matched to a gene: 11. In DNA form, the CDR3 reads TGTGCCAGCAGTCACGACAGGGGACGAGTTGATTCACCCCTCCACTTT. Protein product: CASSHDRGRVDSPLHF.

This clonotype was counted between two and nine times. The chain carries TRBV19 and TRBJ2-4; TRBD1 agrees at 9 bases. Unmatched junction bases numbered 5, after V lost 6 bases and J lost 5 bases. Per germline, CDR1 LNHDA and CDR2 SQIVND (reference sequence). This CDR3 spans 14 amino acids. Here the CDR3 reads CASRHRDRENIQYF. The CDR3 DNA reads TGTGCCAGTAGACACCGGGACAGGGAAAACATTCAGTACTTC.

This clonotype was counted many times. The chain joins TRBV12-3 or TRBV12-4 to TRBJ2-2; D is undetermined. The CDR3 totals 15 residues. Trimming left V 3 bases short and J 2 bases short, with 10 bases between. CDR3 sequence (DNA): TGTGCCAGCAGTTTGAGGACCCTAAACACCGGGGAGCTGTTTTTT. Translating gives CASSLRTLNTGELFF.

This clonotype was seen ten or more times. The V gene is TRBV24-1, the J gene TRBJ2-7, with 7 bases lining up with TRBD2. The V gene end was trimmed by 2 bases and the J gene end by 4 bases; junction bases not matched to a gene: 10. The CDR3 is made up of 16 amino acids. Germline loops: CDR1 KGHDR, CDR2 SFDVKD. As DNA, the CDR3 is TGTGCCACCAGTGATTCTCCACCCCGACTAGCTTACGAGCAGTACTTC. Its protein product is CATSDSPPRLAYEQYF.

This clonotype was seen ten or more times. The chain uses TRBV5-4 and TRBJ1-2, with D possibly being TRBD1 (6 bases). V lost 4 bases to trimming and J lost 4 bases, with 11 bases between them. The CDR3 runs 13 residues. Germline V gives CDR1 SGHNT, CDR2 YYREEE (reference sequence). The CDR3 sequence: CASSGQTSYGYTF. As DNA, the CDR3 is TGTGCCAGCAGCGGACAGACTTCCTATGGCTACACCTTC.

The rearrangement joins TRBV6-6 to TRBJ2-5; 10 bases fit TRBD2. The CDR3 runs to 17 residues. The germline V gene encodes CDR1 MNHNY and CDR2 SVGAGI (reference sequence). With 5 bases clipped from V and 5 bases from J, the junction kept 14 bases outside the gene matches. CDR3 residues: CASSHGGPSGSGETQYF. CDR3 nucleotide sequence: TGTGCCAGCAGTCACGGGGGGCCTAGCGGGAGTGGGGAGACCCAGTACTTC.

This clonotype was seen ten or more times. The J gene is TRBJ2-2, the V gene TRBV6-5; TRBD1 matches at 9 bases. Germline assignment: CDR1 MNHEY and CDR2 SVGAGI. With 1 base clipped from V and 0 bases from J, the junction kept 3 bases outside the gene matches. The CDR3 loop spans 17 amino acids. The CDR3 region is CASSYFDRGSNTGELFF. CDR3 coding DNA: TGTGCCAGCAGTTACTTCGACAGGGGGTCGAACACCGGGGAGCTGTTTTTT.

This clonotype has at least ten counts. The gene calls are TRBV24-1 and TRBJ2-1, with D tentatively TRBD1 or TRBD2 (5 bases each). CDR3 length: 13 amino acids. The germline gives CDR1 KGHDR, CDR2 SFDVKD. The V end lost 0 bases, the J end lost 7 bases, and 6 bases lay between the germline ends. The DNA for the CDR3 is TGTGCCACCAGTGATTTGGGGGGAAATGAGCAGTTCTTC. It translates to CATSDLGGNEQFF.

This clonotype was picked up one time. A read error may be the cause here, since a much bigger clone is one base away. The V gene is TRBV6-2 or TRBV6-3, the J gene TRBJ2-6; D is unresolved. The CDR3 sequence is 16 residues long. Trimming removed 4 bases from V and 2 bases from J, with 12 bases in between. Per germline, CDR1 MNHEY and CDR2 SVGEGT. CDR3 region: CASSWITEPGANVLTF. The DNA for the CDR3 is TGTGCCAGCAGTTGGATCACGGAGCCTGGGGCCAACGTCCTGACTTTC.

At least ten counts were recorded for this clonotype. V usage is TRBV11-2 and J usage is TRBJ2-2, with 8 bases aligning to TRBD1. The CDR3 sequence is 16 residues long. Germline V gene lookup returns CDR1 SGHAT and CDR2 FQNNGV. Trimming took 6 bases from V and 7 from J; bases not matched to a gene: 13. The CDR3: CASSRRQGSFGGELFF. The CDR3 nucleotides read TGTGCCAGCAGTCGCCGACAGGGGTCTTTTGGCGGGGAGCTGTTTTTT.

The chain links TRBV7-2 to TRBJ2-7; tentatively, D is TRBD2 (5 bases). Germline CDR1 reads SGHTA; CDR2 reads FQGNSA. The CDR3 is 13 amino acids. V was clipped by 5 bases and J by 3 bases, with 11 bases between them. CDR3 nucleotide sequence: TGTGCCAGCAGCCGGGATTCGAACTACGAGCAGTACTTC. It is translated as CASSRDSNYEQYF.

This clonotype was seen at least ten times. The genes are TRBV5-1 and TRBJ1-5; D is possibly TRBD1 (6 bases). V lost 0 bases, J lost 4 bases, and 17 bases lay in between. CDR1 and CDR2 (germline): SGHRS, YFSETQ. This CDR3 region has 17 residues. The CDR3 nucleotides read TGCGCCAGCAGCTTGGGTCCCAGGGGCGATCGGAATCAGCCCCAGCATTTT. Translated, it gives CASSLGPRGDRNQPQHF.

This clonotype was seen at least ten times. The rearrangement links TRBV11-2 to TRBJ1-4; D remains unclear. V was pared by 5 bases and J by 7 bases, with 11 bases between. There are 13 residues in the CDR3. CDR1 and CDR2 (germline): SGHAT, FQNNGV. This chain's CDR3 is CASSPGRGEKLFF. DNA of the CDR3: TGTGCCAGCAGCCCCGGCAGAGGTGAAAAACTGTTTTTT.

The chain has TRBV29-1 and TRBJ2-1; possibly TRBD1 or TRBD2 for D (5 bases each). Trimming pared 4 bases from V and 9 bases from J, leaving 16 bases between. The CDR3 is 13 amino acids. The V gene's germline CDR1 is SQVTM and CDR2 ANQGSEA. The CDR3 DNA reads TGCAGCGTTGGGGGGTGGGAACAGCGTGAGCAGTTCTTC. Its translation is CSVGGWEQREQFF.

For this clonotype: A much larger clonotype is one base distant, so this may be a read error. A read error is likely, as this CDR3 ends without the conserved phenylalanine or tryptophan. CDR3: CATSSSSGTPNTHTQYL. The CDR3 DNA sequence: TGTGCCACCTCAAGTTCTAGCGGAACCCCCAACACACATACGCAGTATCTT. The chain carries TRBV15 and TRBJ2-3, with 7 bases identical to TRBD2. The CDR3 totals 17 residues. The germline V gene encodes CDR1 LNHNV and CDR2 YYDKDF (reference sequence).

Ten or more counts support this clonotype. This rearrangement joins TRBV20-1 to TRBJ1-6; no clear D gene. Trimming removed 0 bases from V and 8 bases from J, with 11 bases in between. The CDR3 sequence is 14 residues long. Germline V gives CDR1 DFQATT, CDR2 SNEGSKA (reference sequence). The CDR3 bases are TGCAGTGCTAGAGATTTGGGCAGATATTCACCCCTCCACTTT. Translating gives CSARDLGRYSPLHF.

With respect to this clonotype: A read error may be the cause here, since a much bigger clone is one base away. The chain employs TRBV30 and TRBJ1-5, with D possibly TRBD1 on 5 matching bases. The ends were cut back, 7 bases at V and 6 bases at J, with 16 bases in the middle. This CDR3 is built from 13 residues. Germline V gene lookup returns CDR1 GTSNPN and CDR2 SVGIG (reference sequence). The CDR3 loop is CAFPRGVGQPQHF. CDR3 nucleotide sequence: TGTGCCTTCCCCCGGGGCGTCGGTCAGCCCCAGCATTTT.

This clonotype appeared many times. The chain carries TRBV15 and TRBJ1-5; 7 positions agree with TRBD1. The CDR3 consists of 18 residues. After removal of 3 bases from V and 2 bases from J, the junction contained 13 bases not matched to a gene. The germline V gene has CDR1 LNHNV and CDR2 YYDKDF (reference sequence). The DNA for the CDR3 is TGTGCCACCAGCAGGGGGGTTAAAGACAGGGAAGGCAATCAGCCCCAGCATTTT. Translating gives CATSRGVKDREGNQPQHF. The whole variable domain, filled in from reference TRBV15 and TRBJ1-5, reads DAMVIQNPRYQVTQFGKPVTLSCSQTLNHNVMYWYQQKSSQAPKLLFHYYDKDFNNEADTPDNFQSRRPNTSFCFLDIRSPGLGDTAMYLCATSRGVKDREGNQPQHFGDGTRLSIL.

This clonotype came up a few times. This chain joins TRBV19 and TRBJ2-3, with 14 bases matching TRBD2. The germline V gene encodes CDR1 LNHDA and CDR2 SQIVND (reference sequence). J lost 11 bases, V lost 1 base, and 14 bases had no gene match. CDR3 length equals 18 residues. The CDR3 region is CASSIAGTSGSSYNEQYF. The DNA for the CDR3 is TGTGCCAGTAGTATAGCGGGGACTAGCGGGAGCTCCTACAATGAGCAGTATTTT. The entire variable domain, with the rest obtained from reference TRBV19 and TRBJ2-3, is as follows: DGGITQSPKYLFRKEGQNVTLSCEQNLNHDAMYWYRQDPGQGLRLIYYSQIVNDFQKGDIAEGYSVSREKKESFPLTVTSAQKNPTAFYLCASSIAGTSGSSYNEQYFGPGTRLTVL.

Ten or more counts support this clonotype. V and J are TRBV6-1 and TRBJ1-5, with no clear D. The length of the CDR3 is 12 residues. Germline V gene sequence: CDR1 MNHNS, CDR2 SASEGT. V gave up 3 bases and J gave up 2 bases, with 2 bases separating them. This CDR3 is CASSEGNQPQHF. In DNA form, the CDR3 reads TGTGCCAGCAGTGAGGGCAATCAGCCCCAGCATTTT.

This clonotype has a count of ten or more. CDR3 nucleotides: TGCGCCAGCAGACCCGCTGGGGGCAGCTCCTACGAGCAGTACTTC. Translating gives CASRPAGGSSYEQYF. The chain carries TRBV5-1 and TRBJ2-7; D perhaps matches TRBD1 (6 bases). Germline V CDR1 and CDR2: SGHRS, YFSETQ. The CDR3 is 15 residues long. V lost 5 bases to trimming and J lost 0 bases, with 15 bases between them.

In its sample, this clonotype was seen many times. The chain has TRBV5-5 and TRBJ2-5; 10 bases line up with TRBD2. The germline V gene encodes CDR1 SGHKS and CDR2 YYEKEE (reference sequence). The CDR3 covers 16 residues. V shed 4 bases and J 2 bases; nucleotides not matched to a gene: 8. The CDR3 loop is CASSPILAGPQETQYF. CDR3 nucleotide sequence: TGTGCCAGCAGCCCGATACTAGCGGGGCCACAAGAGACCCAGTACTTC.

The CDR3 loop is CASSPPEGAEQYF. The CDR3 DNA is TGTGCCAGCTCACCACCGGAAGGGGCCGAGCAGTACTTC. The chain joins TRBV18 to TRBJ2-7, with D perhaps matching TRBD1 (5 bases). This CDR3 spans 13 amino acids. Germline loops: CDR1 KGHSH, CDR2 LQKENI. V lost 0 bases, J lost 6 bases, and 9 bases lay in between.

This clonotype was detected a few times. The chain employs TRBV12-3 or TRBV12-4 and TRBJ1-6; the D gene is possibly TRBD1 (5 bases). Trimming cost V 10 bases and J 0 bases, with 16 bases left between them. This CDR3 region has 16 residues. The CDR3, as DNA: TGTGCCACCAGGGACGGGGCGAGCTCCTATAATTCACCCCTCCACTTT. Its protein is CATRDGASSYNSPLHF.

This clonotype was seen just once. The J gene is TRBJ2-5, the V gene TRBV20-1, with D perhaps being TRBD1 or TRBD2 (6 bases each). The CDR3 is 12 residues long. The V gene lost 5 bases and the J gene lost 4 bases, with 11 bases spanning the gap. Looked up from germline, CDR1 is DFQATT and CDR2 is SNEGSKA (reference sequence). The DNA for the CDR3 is TGCAGTGCTGAACAGGGAGGAGAGACCCAGTACTTC. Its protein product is CSAEQGGETQYF.

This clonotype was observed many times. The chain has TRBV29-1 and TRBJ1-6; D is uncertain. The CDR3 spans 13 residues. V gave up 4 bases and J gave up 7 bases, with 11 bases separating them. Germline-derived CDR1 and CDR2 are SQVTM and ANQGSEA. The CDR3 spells CSVAQALNSPLHF. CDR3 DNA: TGCAGCGTTGCCCAGGCCCTGAATTCACCCCTCCACTTT.

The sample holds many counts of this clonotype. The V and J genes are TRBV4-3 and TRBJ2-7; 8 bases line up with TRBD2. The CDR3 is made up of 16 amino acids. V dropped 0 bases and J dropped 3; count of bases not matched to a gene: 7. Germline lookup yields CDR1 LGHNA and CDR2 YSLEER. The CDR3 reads CASSQDLGGRIYEQYF. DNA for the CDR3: TGCGCCAGCAGCCAAGATCTTGGCGGGAGGATCTACGAGCAGTACTTC.